The rows below give T cell receptor beta chains drawn from one sample of a study of human T cells and chemical hapten exposure. TCRdb re-derived calls from the RACE reads in MiXCR, one entry per CDR3 protein. The sample has 280,000 or so distinct CDR3 sequences, around 7.3% seen once. This sample comprised whole blood, obtained in connection with sensitization to the hapten diphenylcyclopropenone (DPC). These receptors came from a young man with alopecia areata. Some clones in this sample may be carry-over from other donors' samples. Each CDR3 is given with its conserved first and last residue. The D gene is left open where the match is weak.

14 TRBV9 TRBD2 CASSAGGGVTEQFF
8 TRBV18 . CASSPSPF
14 TRBV29-1 . CSIRRSPGTGELFF
14 TRBV5-4 TRBD1 CASSSDRGWEKLFF
15 TRBV7-7 . CASSLTGTPDSPLHF
13 TRBV28 . CASTSGGPSSLHF
14 TRBV14 TRBD2 CASSRYSGSYEQYF
15 TRBV7-2 . CASSLDGGSGQPQHF
12 TRBV10-3 . CAISAGTGELFF
15 TRBV5-1 TRBD1 CASSLDTGGIGEQFF
13 TRBV7-9 . CASSSGTDNEQFF
17 TRBV11-2 TRBD1 CASSLILRQGLNYGYTF
15 TRBV3-1 . CASSQGGTAPYEQYF
15 TRBV7-6 TRBD1 CASSLLDRSTDTQYF
13 TRBV20-1 . CSAKTGFTDTQYF
17 TRBV29-1 TRBD1 CSVILGQGASGANVLTF
14 TRBV6-2/TRBV6-3 TRBD1 CASSYGTGGAEAFF
15 TRBV4-1 TRBD1 CASSQVGDRDEKLFF
14 TRBV6-6 . CASSLQGFYQPQHF
15 TRBV7-2 . CASSSPPGAADTQYF
17 TRBV7-9 TRBD1 CASSLALQGVNTGELFF
16 TRBV5-6 TRBD1 CASSFRDRRTNEKLFF
14 TRBV20-1 . CSASDRFEPYGYTF
14 TRBV6-1 . CASRLGSNTGELFF
13 TRBV29-1 . CSAGNPPGETQYF
16 TRBV10-3 TRBD1 CAISYVTGGDTGELFF
12 TRBV11-3 . CASSLGPNTAFF
15 TRBV4-1 TRBD1 CASSPRQGAGTEAFF
10 TRBV6-6 . CASNNQPQHF
15 TRBV7-9 . CASSQEGAGANVLTF
15 TRBV4-3 . CASSQDWQTNQPQHF
12 TRBV20-1 . CSAPRKGRELFF
15 TRBV20-1 TRBD2 CSASHLAGARNEQFF
12 TRBV20-1 . CSGRSSNQPQHF
16 TRBV7-2 . CASTNLIVEMDNEQFF
13 TRBV5-6 . CASSRGYQETQYF
16 TRBV7-9 TRBD2 CASSLASGLAGYEQFF
15 TRBV7-3 . CASSGRGRRHTEAFF
14 TRBV24-1 . CATSPKGAGRRQYF
17 TRBV15 . CATSRDWDRVGAKTQYF
14 TRBV28 TRBD1 CASFPTGGFTEAFF
15 TRBV20-1 TRBD1 CSARGTGLEGSPLHF
13 TRBV6-6 TRBD2 CASSATSVHEQFF
13 TRBV6-5 . CASRLLANEKLFF
15 TRBV29-1 TRBD1 CSVEPDRASTDTQYF
14 TRBV3-1 . CASSQDPGDQPQHF
16 TRBV2 . CASSEQGTISYNEQFF
18 TRBV29-1 . CSVEDRSAGGFGTYEQYF